This note documents a single TCR beta chain sequence. The CDR3 runs to 14 residues. The germline V gene encodes CDR1 LGHDT and CDR2 YNNKEL (reference sequence). The V and J ends lost 1 base and 13 bases, in that order; junction bases with no gene match: 7. The source of the sample is a study of blood T cell repertoires in COVID-19. Study background: Acute and convalescent COVID-19 specimens originated in the United States, Italy and Spain.

In the original processing: Estimation of nucleated cell counts was performed using reference gene primer amplification. Only in-frame clones appear in the TCRdb table, and some are missing; sequencing was by immunoSEQ multiplex PCR. The V and J calls and the clone size are those of that table, but D and trimming were determined from the DNA. The repertoire includes some 250,000 clones, roughly 79% of them detected once, and under 3% sits in the top ten. Sequencing was carried out using peripheral blood. The origin of this receptor is a woman in her fifties or sixties with active or convalescent COVID-19. The chain has TRBV3-1 (or the pseudogene TRBV3-2) and TRBJ1-6, with TRBD1 matching over 7 bases. The CDR3 loop reads CASSQGQGRYPLHF. DNA of the CDR3: TGTGCCAGCAGCCAAGGACAGGGCCGTTACCCCCTCCACTTT.